This is a list of T cell receptor beta chains from one sample in a study of T-cell reconstitution after alpha-beta-depleted transplantation in children. Each CDR3 protein is one row after TCRdb ran MiXCR on the PCR reads. Here the sample spans just under 350,000 distinct CDR3 sequences, around 16% being singletons. The specimen comprised PBMCs, mostly from graft donor cells, sampled 360 days after TCRalphabeta/CD19-depleted stem cell transplant. These receptors all stem from a male patient under 10 years old who had a stem cell transplant for acute lymphoblastic leukemia, so the T cells may come from the graft donor. The CDR3 runs from the conserved cysteine through the conserved F or W. Each record gives: J gene, V gene, D gene, clone size, CDR3 DNA, CDR3 protein. A D gene is named only where the DNA matches it firmly. Rows give clone size only sometimes, using once, few, many, or a class for an expanded clone.

J: TRBJ2-5; V: TRBV12-5; D: TRBD1; size: .; DNA: TGTGCTAGTGGTTTGGCATACCGGGACAGGGTCGACTTC; CDR3: CASGLAYRDRVDF
J: TRBJ2-7; V: TRBV12-3/TRBV12-4; D: .; size: .; DNA: TGTGCCAGCAGTCACCGGGACACATCCTACGAGCAGTACTTC; CDR3: CASSHRDTSYEQYF
J: TRBJ2-1; V: TRBV20-1; D: TRBD2; size: many; DNA: TGCAGTGCTAGAGTAGGAAGCGGGAGGGCCCACGAGCAGTTCTTC; CDR3: CSARVGSGRAHEQFF
J: TRBJ2-7; V: TRBV12-3/TRBV12-4; D: .; size: .; DNA: TGTGCCAGCAGTTTGGGCAGGGTAGGGTACGAGCAGTACTTC; CDR3: CASSLGRVGYEQYF
J: TRBJ1-4; V: TRBV4-3; D: .; size: few; DNA: TGCGCCAGCAGCCAAGATCGGCGGGGGATTGAAAAACTGTTTTTT; CDR3: CASSQDRRGIEKLFF
J: TRBJ2-7; V: TRBV20-1; D: .; size: .; DNA: TGCAGTGCTCCCGACTCAATTGACGAGCAGTACTTC; CDR3: CSAPDSIDEQYF
J: TRBJ2-5; V: TRBV7-2; D: TRBD2; size: few; DNA: TGTGCCAGCAGCTTAGCGTCGACTAGCGGAGAGACCCAGTACTTC; CDR3: CASSLASTSGETQYF
J: TRBJ2-2; V: TRBV3-1; D: TRBD2; size: few; DNA: TGTGCCAGCAGCTCCGGGACTAGCGGGAATTTGTTTAACACCGGGGAGCTGTTTTTT; CDR3: CASSSGTSGNLFNTGELFF
J: TRBJ2-7; V: TRBV29-1; D: TRBD2; size: few; DNA: TGCAGCGTTGAGGGGCCAGGACTAGCGGACTCCTACGAGCAGTACTTC; CDR3: CSVEGPGLADSYEQYF
J: TRBJ2-1; V: TRBV7-3; D: TRBD2; size: .; DNA: TGTGCCAGCAGCTCCCTAGCGGAGTCGAGCTCCTACAATGAGCAGTTCTTC; CDR3: CASSSLAESSSYNEQFF